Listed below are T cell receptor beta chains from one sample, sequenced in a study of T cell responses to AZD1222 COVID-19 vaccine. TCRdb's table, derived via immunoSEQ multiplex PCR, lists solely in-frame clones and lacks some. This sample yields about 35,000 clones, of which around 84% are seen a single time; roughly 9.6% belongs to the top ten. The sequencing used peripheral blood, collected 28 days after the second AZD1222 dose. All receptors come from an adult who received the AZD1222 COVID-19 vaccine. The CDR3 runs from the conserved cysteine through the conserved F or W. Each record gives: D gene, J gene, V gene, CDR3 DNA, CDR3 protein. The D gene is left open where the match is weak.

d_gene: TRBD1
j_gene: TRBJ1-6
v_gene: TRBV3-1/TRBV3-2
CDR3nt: TGTGCCAGCAGCCTCCTGCCCCCCCGGACAGGGGTTGATTCACCCCTCCACTTT
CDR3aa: CASSLLPPRTGVDSPLHF

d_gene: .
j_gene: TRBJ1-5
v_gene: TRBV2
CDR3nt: TGTGCCAGCAGCAAGGGGTTAGATCAGCCCCAGCATTTT
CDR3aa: CASSKGLDQPQHF

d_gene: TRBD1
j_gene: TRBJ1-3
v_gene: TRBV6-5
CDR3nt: TGTGCCAGCAGTTTCCTACAGGGGTCTGGAAACACCATATATTTT
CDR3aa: CASSFLQGSGNTIYF

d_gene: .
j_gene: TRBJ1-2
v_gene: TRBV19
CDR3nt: TGTGCCACACGTCCGGGCCTTCGTATCCGGGCCACCTATGGCTACACCTTC
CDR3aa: CATRPGLRIRATYGYTF

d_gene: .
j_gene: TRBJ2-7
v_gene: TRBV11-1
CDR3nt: TGTGCCAGCAGGTGGCGGGCAGGGAAAGGGTACGAGCAGTACTTC
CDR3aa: CASRWRAGKGYEQYF

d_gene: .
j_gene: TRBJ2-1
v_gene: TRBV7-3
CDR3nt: TGTGCCAGCAGCTTACATAGCGGAACCTACAATGAGCAGTTCTTC
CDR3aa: CASSLHSGTYNEQFF

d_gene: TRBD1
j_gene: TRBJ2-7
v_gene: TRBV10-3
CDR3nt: TGTGCCATCAGTGCCTCTGACAGGGGGTCCTACGAGCAGTACTTC
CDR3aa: CAISASDRGSYEQYF

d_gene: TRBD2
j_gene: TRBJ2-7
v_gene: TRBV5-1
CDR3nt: TGCGCCAGCAGCTACCTAACTAGCGGGAGTGGCGAGCAGTACTTC
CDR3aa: CASSYLTSGSGEQYF

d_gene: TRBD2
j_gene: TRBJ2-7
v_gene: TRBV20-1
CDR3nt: TGCAGTGCTAGTCCGGGACTAGCGGCCTACGAGCAGTACTTC
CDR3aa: CSASPGLAAYEQYF

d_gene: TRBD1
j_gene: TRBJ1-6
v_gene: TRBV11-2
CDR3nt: TGTGCCAGCAGCTCACAGGGGGCGCAGCCCCTCCACTTT
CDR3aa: CASSSQGAQPLHF

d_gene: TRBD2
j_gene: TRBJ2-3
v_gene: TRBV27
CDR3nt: TGTGCCAGCAGGCTGGGACTAGCTAAAACAGATACGCAGTATTTT
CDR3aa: CASRLGLAKTDTQYF

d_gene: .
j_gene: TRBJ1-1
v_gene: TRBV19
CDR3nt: TGTGCCAGTAGGACGCGGGCTGCTGACACTGAAGCTTTCTTT
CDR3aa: CASRTRAADTEAFF

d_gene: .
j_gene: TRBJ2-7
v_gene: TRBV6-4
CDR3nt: TGTGCCAGCAGGAAGCGGGTATACGAGCAGTACTTC
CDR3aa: CASRKRVYEQYF

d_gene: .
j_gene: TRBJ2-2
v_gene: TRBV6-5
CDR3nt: TGTGCCAGCAGTTACTCGAGACTGGGCGGGGAGCTGTTTTTT
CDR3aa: CASSYSRLGGELFF

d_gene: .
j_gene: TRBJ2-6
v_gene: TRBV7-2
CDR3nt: TGTGCCAGCAGCCTGCCCCTAGTGGGTGGGGCCAACGTCCTGACTTTC
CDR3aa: CASSLPLVGGANVLTF